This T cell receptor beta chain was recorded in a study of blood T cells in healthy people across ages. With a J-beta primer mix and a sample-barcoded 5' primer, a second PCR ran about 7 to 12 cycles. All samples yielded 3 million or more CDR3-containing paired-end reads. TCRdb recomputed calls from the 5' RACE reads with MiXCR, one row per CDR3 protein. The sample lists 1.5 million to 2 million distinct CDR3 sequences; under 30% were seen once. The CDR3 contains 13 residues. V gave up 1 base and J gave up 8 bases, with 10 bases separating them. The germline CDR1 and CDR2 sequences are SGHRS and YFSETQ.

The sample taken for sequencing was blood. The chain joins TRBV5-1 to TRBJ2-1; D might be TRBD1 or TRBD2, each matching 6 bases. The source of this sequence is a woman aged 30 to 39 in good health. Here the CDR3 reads CASSLRGPHEQFF. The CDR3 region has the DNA TGCGCCAGCAGCTTGCGGGGGCCTCATGAGCAGTTCTTC.